This TCR beta chain is from a study of tumor and adjacent non-tumor tissue in lung cancer. Study-wide context: Histology: eleven to twelve adenocarcinoma, a couple of squamous cell carcinoma, 1 small cell lung cancer.

The CDR3 contains 13 residues. The germline V gene has CDR1 SQVTM and CDR2 ANQGSEA. This sample's RNA came from whole unsorted tissue. More than 3 cm separated this lung sample from the edge of the tumor. Newly diagnosed lung cancer patients had thoracic surgery in China, August–November 2014, without prior chemotherapy. Concerning this clonotype itself: The target antigen is unknown. Sequence at one end of the junction differs from germline and may be a read error.

Points from the study as a whole: Patients with more diverse tumor TCRs had worse survival.

The library came from three nested PCR rounds adapted from ARM-PCR protocols. TCRdb itself ran the multiplex PCR reads through MiXCR, one entry per CDR3 protein. The sample holds fewer than 100,000 distinct CDR3 sequences, 76% seen once. The specimen sequenced was distant non-tumor lung tissue. This TCR derives from a woman between 50 and 59 years old with non-small cell lung cancer. This rearrangement joins TRBV29-1 to TRBJ2-3; 7 nucleotides line up with TRBD1. CDR3 protein: CRAGALGTDTQCF. The CDR3, as DNA: TGCAGAGCCGGTGCCTTAGGGACAGATACGCAGTGTTTT.